This T cell receptor (beta chain) stems from a study of metastatic and nonmetastatic thyroid tumors. Study in general: Where malignant and benign thyroid patients were concerned, repertoires were compared across blood and tumor or nodule tissue. Notes on the study in general: Within blood and tumor, benign nodules reportedly had significantly lower TCR beta diversity than malignant thyroid tumors did.

The ends were cut back, 5 bases at V and 6 bases at J, with 13 bases in the middle. This CDR3 has 13 residues. From germline, CDR1 is MDHEN and CDR2 SYDVKM. A note on this clone: Its antigen is unidentified.

How the authors handled the data: A classifier for distant metastasis in papillary thyroid cancer was constructed using CDR3 differences observed across clinicopathological groups. Using MiXCR, TCRdb re-called clones from the PCR reads. For this entry, the V and J calls and clone size follow TCRdb and not the study's own pipeline. This table holds around 19,000 clones, roughly a third found once. There were no patients who had received any treatment before thyroid surgery. The clonotype comes from a female donor with papillary thyroid cancer or a benign thyroid nodule (not recorded which). Some clones in this sample may be carry-over from other donors' samples. Sequenced: blood. The V call is TRBV28, the J call TRBJ1-1; D uncertain. CDR3 protein: CASSKSSVAEAFF. The CDR3 DNA is TGTGCCAGCAGTAAATCATCAGTGGCTGAAGCTTTCTTT.